This TCR beta chain was recovered during a study of blood T cell repertoires in COVID-19. At the level of the study: Specimens from acute and convalescent COVID-19 originated in the United States, Italy and Spain.

The CDR3 is 14 residues long. The ends lost 3 bases at V and 4 bases at J; junction bases unmatched: 5. CDR1 and CDR2 (germline): MNHEY, SMNVEV (reference sequence). Data came from immunoSEQ multiplex PCR; TCRdb stores just in-frame clones and leaves some out. The sample shows some 60,000 clones, under 85% of them seen only once. The TCR sequence derives from a woman older than 75 with acute or convalescent COVID-19. Specimen: peripheral blood. The chain employs TRBV27 and TRBJ1-1; 7 bases agree with TRBD1. CDR3 region: CASSFRNRGTEAFF. The DNA for the CDR3 is TGTGCCAGCAGTTTCCGGAACAGGGGCACTGAAGCTTTCTTT.